Each of the 3 T cell receptor beta chains below was sequenced from the same sample in a study of breast tumors, draining lymph nodes, adjacent tissues. TCRdb re-called the multiplex PCR reads with MiXCR, one entry per CDR3 protein. Of some 38,000 distinct CDR3 sequences listed, around a third are singletons. The specimen sequenced was breast tumor tissue. The origin of the receptors is a female donor with breast cancer. Some clones in this sample may be carry-over from other donors' samples.

The sample holds many counts of this clonotype. V is TRBV7-6 and J is TRBJ2-2; D unresolved. Germline CDR1 SGHVS, CDR2 FNYEAQ. The V end lost 2 bases, the J end lost 3 bases, and 4 bases lay between the germline ends. This CDR3 spans 13 amino acids. The CDR3 DNA follows: TGTGCCAGCAGCTTAACCGACACCGGGGAGCTGTTTTTT. Amino acid sequence: CASSLTDTGELFF. The variable domain in full, completed from reference TRBV7-6 and TRBJ2-2, reads GAGVSQSPRYKVTKRGQDVALRCDPISGHVSLYWYRQALGQGPEFLTYFNYEAQQDKSGLPNDRFSAERPEGSISTLTIQRTEQRDSAMYRCASSLTDTGELFFGEGSRLTVL.

This clonotype was counted many times. The V gene is TRBV6-2 or TRBV6-3, the J gene TRBJ1-2; D might be TRBD1 (6 bases). Trimming shortened V by 2 bases and J by 5 bases, and 12 bases separated the two germline ends. The CDR3 is 14 residues long. Germline V CDR1 and CDR2: MNHEY, SVGEGT. CDR3 in DNA: TGTGCCAGCAGTTACAGCAGGGGATTTTATGGCTACACCTTC. Translation gives CASSYSRGFYGYTF.

The CDR3 protein is CASSAGGRTDTQYF. The CDR3 DNA reads TGTGCCAGCAGTGCGGGCGGGAGAACAGATACGCAGTATTTT. The chain is built from TRBV6-1 and TRBJ2-3; 7 bases line up with TRBD2. V was pared by 4 bases and J by 3 bases, with 4 bases of the junction left unmatched. The CDR3 spans 14 residues. Germline CDR1 MNHNS, CDR2 SASEGT.